The entry below gives a single TCR beta chain sequence along with its context. These data belong to a study of blood T cell repertoires in COVID-19. Across the study: Samples came from the United States, Italy and Spain, spanning acute and convalescent COVID-19. In each case, the material was cDNA or gDNA derived from T cells, B-cell-depleted T cells, or PBMCs.

The ends were cut back, 2 bases at V and 7 bases at J, with 9 bases in the middle. This CDR3 is built from 14 residues. Germline V CDR1 and CDR2: SEHNR, FQNEAQ (reference sequence). Per the authors' pipeline: Reference gene primer amplification gave nucleated cell count estimates. Method: immunoSEQ multiplex PCR; TCRdb's copy keeps in-frame clones and lacks some. The V and J calls and clone size come from that table; D and trimming were worked out from the DNA. The sample holds fewer than 250,000 clones, 80% seen once. This sequence originates from a man in his fifties or sixties with acute or convalescent COVID-19. Material for sequencing was peripheral blood. This rearrangement joins TRBV7-9 to TRBJ1-6; TRBD1 might be the D (5 bases). CDR3 DNA: TGTGCCAGCAGCTTAATAGGGGAAAATTCACCCCTCCACTTT. Amino acid sequence: CASSLIGENSPLHF. The variable domain in full, with the rest retrieved from reference TRBV7-9 and TRBJ1-6, is DTGVSQNPRHKITKRGQNVTFRCDPISEHNRLYWYRQTLGQGPEFLTYFQNEAQLEKSRLLSDRFSAERPKGSFSTLEIQRTEQGDSAMYLCASSLIGENSPLHFGNGTRLTVT.